This TCR beta chain was documented in a study of blood T cell repertoires in COVID-19. Turning to the study itself: From the United States, Italy and Spain came samples of acute and convalescent COVID-19.

V lost 5 bases, J lost 6 bases, and 13 bases lay in between. There are 13 residues in the CDR3. How the authors handled the data: The authors estimated nucleated cell counts from reference gene primer amplification. Using immunoSEQ multiplex PCR, the repertoire was profiled, and TCRdb retains in-frame clones only, with some absent. Clone size and V and J calls were adopted from that table, with D and trimming inferred from the DNA. The data contain roughly 250,000 clones, more than 90% of them singletons. This clone was picked up one time. The sequencing input was peripheral blood. V usage is TRBV12-3 or TRBV12-4 and J usage is TRBJ1-1; the D gene is possibly TRBD1 (6 bases). The TCR originated in a person between 18 and 30 years old with COVID-19, enrolled during active disease. CDR3 amino acids: CASSPGGSAEAFF. DNA for the CDR3: TGTGCCAGCAGTCCTGGGGGCTCGGCTGAAGCTTTCTTT.